The present T cell receptor (beta chain) was sequenced within a study of molecular identifiers for immune sequencing clone quantification. This clonotype was observed at least ten times. TCRdb re-derived calls from the PCR reads in MiXCR, one entry per CDR3 protein. The sample contains a few hundred thousand distinct CDR3 sequences, roughly 23% of which appear only once. CDR3 length equals 16 residues. Trimming pared 1 base from V and 5 bases from J, leaving 15 bases between. Germline V gene sequence: CDR1 SGHTA, CDR2 FQGNSA. Naive CD8 libraries were made from roughly 21,000 to 960,000 sorted cells, and they used 10%, 30% or 50% RNA.

This clonotype was obtained from a human donor in good health. Some libraries in this study had Jurkat cell RNA spiked in. The material sequenced was naive CD8+ T cells from blood, with Jurkat cell RNA spiked in. The sample's subset: FACS-sorted CD8+CD4-CCR7+CD45RA+ naive T cells. V usage is TRBV7-2 and J usage is TRBJ1-5; no firm D call. The CDR3 protein is CASSLGWAGLDQPQHF. CDR3 DNA: TGTGCCAGCAGCTTAGGTTGGGCTGGTTTGGATCAGCCCCAGCATTTT.